A selection of T cell receptor beta chains follows, all from one sample in a study of T cells in Graves' hyperthyroidism and ophthalmopathy. TCRdb analysed the multiplex PCR reads with MiXCR anew, one entry per CDR3 protein. The sample carries 280,000 or so distinct CDR3 sequences, about 15% recorded once. Sequencing was done on a sample of blood. All receptors derive from a woman between 50 and 59 years old with Graves' hyperthyroidism that later progressed to Graves' ophthalmopathy. Each CDR3 is given with its conserved first and last residue. A D gene is named only where the DNA matches it firmly. Expanded clones are given a class, and other clones once, few, many or no size at all.

>TRBD1|TRBV28|TRBJ1-2|many
CASTRTGGVLGYTF
TGTGCCAGCACCAGGACAGGGGGCGTCTTAGGCTACACCTTC
>TRBD1|TRBV28|TRBJ1-2|many
CASSSRTGGYGYTF
TGTGCCAGCAGTTCCCGGACAGGGGGCTATGGCTACACCTTC
>.|TRBV11-2|TRBJ2-5|many
CASSLAQAKRHQETQYF
TGTGCCAGCAGCTTAGCCCAGGCAAAGAGGCACCAAGAGACCCAGTACTTC
>TRBD1|TRBV7-6|TRBJ1-1|.
CASSLGHTGVNTEAFF
TGTGCCAGCAGCTTAGGACACACAGGGGTGAACACTGAAGCTTTCTTT
>.|TRBV7-9|TRBJ1-1|many
CASSLSGTEAFF
TGTGCCAGCAGTTTATCGGGGACTGAAGCTTTCTTT
>TRBD1|TRBV28|TRBJ1-2|many
CASSLPGQVLSGYTF
TGTGCCAGCAGTCTACCGGGACAGGTTTTGTCTGGCTACACCTTC
>.|TRBV3-1|TRBJ2-1|many
CASSTSGVGFYNEQFF
TGTGCCAGCAGCACGTCAGGGGTAGGGTTTTACAATGAGCAGTTCTTC
>.|TRBV6-2/TRBV6-3|TRBJ2-1|.
CASSNGQKQFF
TGTGCCAGCAGTAATGGACAGAAGCAGTTCTTC
>.|TRBV5-4|TRBJ1-2|.
CASSSGRGSGGYTF
TGTGCCAGCAGCTCCGGTCGGGGGTCGGGTGGCTACACCTTC
>TRBD1|TRBV30|TRBJ1-1|many
CAGGTANTEAFF
TGTGCCGGTGGGACAGCTAACACTGAAGCTTTCTTT
>TRBD2|TRBV28|TRBJ2-1|many
CASTGLELNEQFF
TGTGCCAGCACAGGACTAGAGCTCAATGAGCAGTTCTTC
>TRBD2|TRBV9|TRBJ2-7|few
CASSVRTSGSDEQYF
TGTGCCAGCAGCGTCCGGACTAGCGGGAGTGACGAGCAGTACTTC
>TRBD2|TRBV12-3/TRBV12-4|TRBJ2-3|many
CASSPAGGAGGNTQYF
TGTGCCAGCAGTCCCGCCGGAGGAGCGGGAGGCAATACGCAGTATTTT
>.|TRBV24-1|TRBJ2-7|.
CATSDYGIPQYYEQYF
TGTGCCACCAGTGACTACGGGATACCTCAGTACTACGAGCAGTACTTC
>.|TRBV2|TRBJ2-6|few
CASYGSSSGANVLTF
TGTGCCAGCTATGGGTCTAGCTCTGGGGCCAACGTCCTGACTTTC
>TRBD2|TRBV4-1|TRBJ2-1|.
CASRELAGVMSYNEQFF
TGCGCCAGCAGAGAACTAGCGGGAGTAATGTCCTACAATGAGCAGTTCTTC
>.|TRBV9|TRBJ2-1|.
CASSVSTGVEQFF
TGTGCCAGCAGCGTATCCACCGGAGTTGAGCAGTTCTTC
>.|TRBV7-3|TRBJ2-5|many
CASSLIWGSQETQYF
TGTGCCAGCAGCTTAATTTGGGGTTCACAAGAGACCCAGTACTTC
>.|TRBV28|TRBJ2-1|many
CASIPTRASSIEQFF
TGTGCCAGCATCCCTACTCGGGCTAGCTCCATTGAGCAGTTCTTC
>.|TRBV27|TRBJ2-5|many
CASQPTGWVGKETQYF
TGTGCCAGCCAACCTACAGGGTGGGTCGGGAAAGAGACCCAGTACTTC
>.|TRBV29-1|TRBJ2-2|.
CSGTKNTGELFF
TGCAGCGGGACAAAAAACACCGGGGAGCTGTTTTTT
>TRBD2|TRBV20-1|TRBJ2-7|many
CSATIAGDFYEQYF
TGCAGTGCCACAATAGCGGGGGACTTCTACGAGCAGTACTTC
>.|TRBV27|TRBJ1-2|many
CASSLGGRIYGYTF
TGTGCCAGCAGTTTAGGGGGTAGGATCTATGGCTACACCTTC
>.|TRBV24-1|TRBJ2-1|few
CATSDSRTSGEQFF
TGTGCCACCAGTGATTCAAGGACCTCGGGTGAGCAGTTCTTC
>.|TRBV5-1|TRBJ2-2|many
CASSVGDTHTGELFF
TGCGCCAGCAGCGTAGGGGACACCCACACCGGGGAGCTGTTTTTT
>.|TRBV6-1|TRBJ2-1|many
CAGTIDNEQFF
TGTGCCGGCACGATTGACAATGAGCAGTTCTTC
>TRBD1|TRBV4-1|TRBJ2-2|few
CASSQGRDRYTGELFF
TGCGCCAGCAGCCAAGGCCGGGACAGATACACCGGGGAGCTGTTTTTT
>.|TRBV2|TRBJ1-1|many
CASKGNSEAFF
TGTGCCAGCAAGGGAAACAGTGAAGCTTTCTTT
>TRBD1|TRBV19|TRBJ1-2|.
CASSTAGTGGYGYTF
TGTGCCAGTAGTACCGCCGGGACAGGGGGGTATGGCTACACCTTC
>.|TRBV13|TRBJ2-7|many
CASSLAPKTEQYF
TGTGCCAGCAGCTTAGCGCCTAAGACCGAGCAGTACTTC
>.|TRBV7-9|TRBJ1-2|many
CASSLDPQRPYGYTF
TGTGCCAGCAGCTTAGATCCCCAGCGCCCCTATGGCTACACCTTC
>TRBD1|TRBV6-1|TRBJ1-1|many
CASSEGQGRTEAFF
TGTGCCAGCAGTGAAGGACAGGGACGGACTGAAGCTTTCTTT
>TRBD1|TRBV2|TRBJ2-6|many
CASSDRAGANVLTF
TGTGCCAGCAGCGACAGGGCCGGGGCCAACGTCCTGACTTTC
>TRBD2|TRBV7-9|TRBJ2-7|many
CASSQGLAGVRQYF
TGTGCCAGCAGCCAGGGACTAGCGGGAGTTAGGCAGTACTTC
>TRBD1|TRBV28|TRBJ1-2|few
CASSLRGTGSGYGYTF
TGTGCCAGCAGTTTGAGGGGGACAGGGTCAGGGTATGGCTACACCTTC
>.|TRBV5-1|TRBJ1-1|many
CASSTELGGTEAFF
TGCGCCAGCAGCACCGAATTAGGGGGCACTGAAGCTTTCTTT